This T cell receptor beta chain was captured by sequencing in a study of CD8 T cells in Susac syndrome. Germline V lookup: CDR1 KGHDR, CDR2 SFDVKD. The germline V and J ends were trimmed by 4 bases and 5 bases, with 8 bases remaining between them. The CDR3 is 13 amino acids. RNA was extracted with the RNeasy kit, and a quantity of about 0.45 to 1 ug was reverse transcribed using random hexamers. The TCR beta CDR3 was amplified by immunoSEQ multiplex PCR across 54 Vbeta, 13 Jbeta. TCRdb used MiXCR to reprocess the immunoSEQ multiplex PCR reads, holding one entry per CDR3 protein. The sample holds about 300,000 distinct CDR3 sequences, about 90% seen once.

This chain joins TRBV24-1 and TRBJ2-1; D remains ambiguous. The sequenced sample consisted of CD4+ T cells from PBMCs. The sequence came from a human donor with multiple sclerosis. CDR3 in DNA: TGTGCCACCAGTGAACCTGGGGACAATGAGCAGTTCTTC. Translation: CATSEPGDNEQFF.